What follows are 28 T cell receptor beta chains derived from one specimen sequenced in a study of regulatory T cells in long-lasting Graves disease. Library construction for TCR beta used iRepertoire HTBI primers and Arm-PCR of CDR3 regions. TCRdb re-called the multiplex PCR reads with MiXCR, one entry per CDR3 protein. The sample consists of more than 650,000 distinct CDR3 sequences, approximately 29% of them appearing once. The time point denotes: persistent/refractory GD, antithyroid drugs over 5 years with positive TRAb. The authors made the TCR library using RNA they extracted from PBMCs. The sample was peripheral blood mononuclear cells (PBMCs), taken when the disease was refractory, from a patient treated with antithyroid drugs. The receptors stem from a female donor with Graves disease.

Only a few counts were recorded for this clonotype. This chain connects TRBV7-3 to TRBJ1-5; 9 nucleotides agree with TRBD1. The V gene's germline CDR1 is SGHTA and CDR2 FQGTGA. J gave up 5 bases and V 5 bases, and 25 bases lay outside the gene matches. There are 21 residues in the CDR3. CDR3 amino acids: CASSPAGTGLQWVMVDQPQHF. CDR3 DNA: TGTGCCAGCAGCCCCGCCGGGACAGGGTTGCAATGGGTTATGGTCGATCAGCCCCAGCATTTT.

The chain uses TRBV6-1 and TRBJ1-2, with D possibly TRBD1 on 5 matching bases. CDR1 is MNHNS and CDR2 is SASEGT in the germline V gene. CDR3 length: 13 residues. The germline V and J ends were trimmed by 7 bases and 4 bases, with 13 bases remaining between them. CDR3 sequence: CASKQAGSYGYTF. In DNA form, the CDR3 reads TGTGCCAGCAAACAGGCCGGTTCCTATGGCTACACCTTC.

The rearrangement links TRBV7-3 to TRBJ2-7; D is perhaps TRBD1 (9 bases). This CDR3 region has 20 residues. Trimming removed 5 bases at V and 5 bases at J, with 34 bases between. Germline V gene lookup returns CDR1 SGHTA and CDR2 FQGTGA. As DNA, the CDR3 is TGTGCCAGCAGCCCTCCCGGGGGGGACAGGGAATCAGCGGGCACCCACGAGCAGTACTTC. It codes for CASSPPGGDRESAGTHEQYF.

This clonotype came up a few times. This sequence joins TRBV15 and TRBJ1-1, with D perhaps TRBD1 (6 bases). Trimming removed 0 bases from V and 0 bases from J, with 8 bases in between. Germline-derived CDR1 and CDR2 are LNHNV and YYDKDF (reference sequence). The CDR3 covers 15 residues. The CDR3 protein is CATSREGAMNTEAFF. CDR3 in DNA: TGTGCCACCAGCAGAGAGGGGGCTATGAACACTGAAGCTTTCTTT.

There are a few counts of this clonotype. The CDR3 DNA follows: TGTGCCAGCAGACGGGTGGCGAATGAAAAACTGTTTTTT. It translates to CASRRVANEKLFF. This chain joins TRBV6-2 or TRBV6-3 and TRBJ1-4, with D unresolved. V lost 6 bases, J lost 5 bases, and 10 bases lay in between. CDR1 is MNHEY, CDR2 SVGEGT, per germline. The CDR3 is 13 amino acids.

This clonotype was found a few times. CDR3 coding DNA: TGTGCCAGCAGTAGTTTACATCGCATGGATAAGCCCCAGCATTTT. Translating it yields CASSSLHRMDKPQHF. This chain uses TRBV6-1 with TRBJ1-5; D ambiguous. V lost 5 bases and J 8 bases, leaving 19 bases between the germline ends. CDR3 length: 15 amino acids. Germline CDR1 MNHNS, CDR2 SASEGT.

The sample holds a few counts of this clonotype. The CDR3: CASSPSDLSNQPQHF. CDR3 DNA sequence: TGCGCCAGCAGCCCATCAGACCTTAGCAATCAGCCCCAGCATTTT. V usage is TRBV4-1 and J usage is TRBJ1-5; D is undetermined. Deletions cut 4 bases from V and 0 bases from J, with 10 bases between. Looked up from germline, CDR1 is MGHRA and CDR2 is YSYEKL. This CDR3 region has 15 residues.

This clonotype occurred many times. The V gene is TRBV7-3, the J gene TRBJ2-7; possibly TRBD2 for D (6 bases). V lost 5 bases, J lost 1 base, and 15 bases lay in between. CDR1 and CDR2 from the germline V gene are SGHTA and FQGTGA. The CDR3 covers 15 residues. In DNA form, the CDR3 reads TGTGCCAGCAGCCCCCGACTAGAGAGGTCCTACGAGCAGTACTTC. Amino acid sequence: CASSPRLERSYEQYF.

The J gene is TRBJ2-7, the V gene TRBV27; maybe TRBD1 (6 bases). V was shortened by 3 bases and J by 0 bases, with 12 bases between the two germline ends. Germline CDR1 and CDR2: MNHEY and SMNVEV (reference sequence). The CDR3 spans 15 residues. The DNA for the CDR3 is TGTGCCAGCAGTTTGGACAGCTTCAACTCCTACGAGCAGTACTTC. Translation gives CASSLDSFNSYEQYF.

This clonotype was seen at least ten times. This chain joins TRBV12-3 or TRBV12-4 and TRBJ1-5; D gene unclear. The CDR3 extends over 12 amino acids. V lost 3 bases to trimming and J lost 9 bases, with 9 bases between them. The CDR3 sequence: CASSFSGGPQHF. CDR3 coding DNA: TGTGCCAGCAGTTTTAGTGGAGGGCCCCAGCATTTT.

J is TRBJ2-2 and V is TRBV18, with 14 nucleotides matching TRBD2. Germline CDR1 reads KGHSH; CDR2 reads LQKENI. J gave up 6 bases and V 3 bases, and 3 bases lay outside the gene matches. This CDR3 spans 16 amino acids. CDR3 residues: CASSPWTSGGPGELFF. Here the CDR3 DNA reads TGTGCCAGCTCACCTTGGACTAGCGGGGGGCCCGGGGAGCTGTTTTTT.

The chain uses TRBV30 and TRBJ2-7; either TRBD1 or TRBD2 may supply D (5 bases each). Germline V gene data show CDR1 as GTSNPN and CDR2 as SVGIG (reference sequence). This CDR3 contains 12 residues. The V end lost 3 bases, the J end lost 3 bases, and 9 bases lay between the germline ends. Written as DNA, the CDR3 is TGTGCCTGGAGAGCAGGGAGCTACGAGCAGTACTTC. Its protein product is CAWRAGSYEQYF.

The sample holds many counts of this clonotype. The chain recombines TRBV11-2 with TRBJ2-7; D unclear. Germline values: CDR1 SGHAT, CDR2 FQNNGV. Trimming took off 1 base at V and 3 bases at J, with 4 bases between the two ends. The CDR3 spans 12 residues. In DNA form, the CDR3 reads TGTGCCAGCAGCTTAGTCAGCTACGAGCAGTACTTC. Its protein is CASSLVSYEQYF.

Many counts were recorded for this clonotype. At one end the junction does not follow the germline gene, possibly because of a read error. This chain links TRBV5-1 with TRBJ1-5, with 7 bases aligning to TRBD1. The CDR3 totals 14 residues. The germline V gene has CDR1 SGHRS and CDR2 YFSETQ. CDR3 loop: CASSLGTGNQPQHF. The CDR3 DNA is TGTGCCAGCAGTTTAGGGACAGGCAATCAGCCCCAGCATTTT.

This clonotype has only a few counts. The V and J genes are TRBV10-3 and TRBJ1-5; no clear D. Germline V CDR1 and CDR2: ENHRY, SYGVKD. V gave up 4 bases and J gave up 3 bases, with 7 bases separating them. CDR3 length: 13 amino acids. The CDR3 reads CAISARNNQPQHF. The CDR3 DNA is TGTGCCATCAGTGCCAGAAACAATCAGCCCCAGCATTTT.

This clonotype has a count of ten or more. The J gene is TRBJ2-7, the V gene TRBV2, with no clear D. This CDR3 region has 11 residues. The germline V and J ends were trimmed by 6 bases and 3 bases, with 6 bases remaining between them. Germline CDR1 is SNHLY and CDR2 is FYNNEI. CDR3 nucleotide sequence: TGTGCCAGCAGCCAGATCTACGAGCAGTACTTC. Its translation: CASSQIYEQYF.

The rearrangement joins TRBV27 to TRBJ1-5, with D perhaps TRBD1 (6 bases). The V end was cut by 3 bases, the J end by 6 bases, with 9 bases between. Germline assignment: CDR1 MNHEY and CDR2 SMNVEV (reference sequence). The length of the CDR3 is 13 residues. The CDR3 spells CASSFRGIQPQHF. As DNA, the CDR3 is TGTGCCAGCAGTTTCAGGGGAATTCAGCCCCAGCATTTT.

The CDR3 DNA reads as TGTGCCACCACGCGAGGGGGCCTAGAATCCCAGCAGTACTTC. Translating gives CATTRGGLESQQYF. This chain joins TRBV13 and TRBJ2-7; 7 nucleotides agree with TRBD1. The CDR3 contains 14 residues. V was clipped by 10 bases and J by 8 bases; unmatched bases: 17. Per germline, CDR1 PRHDT and CDR2 FYEKMQ (reference sequence).

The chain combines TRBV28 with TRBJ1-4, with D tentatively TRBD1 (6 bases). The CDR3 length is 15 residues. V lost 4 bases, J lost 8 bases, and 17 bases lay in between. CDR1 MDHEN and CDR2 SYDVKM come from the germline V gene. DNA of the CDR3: TGTGCCAGCAGTTCCCAGGGGACCCCGACAGAAAAACTGTTTTTT. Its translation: CASSSQGTPTEKLFF.

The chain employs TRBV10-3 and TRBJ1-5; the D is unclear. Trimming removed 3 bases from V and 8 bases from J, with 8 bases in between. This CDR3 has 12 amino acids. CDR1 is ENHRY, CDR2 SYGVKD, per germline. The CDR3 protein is CAISEAGKPQHF. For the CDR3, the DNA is TGTGCCATCAGTGAAGCTGGGAAGCCCCAGCATTTT.

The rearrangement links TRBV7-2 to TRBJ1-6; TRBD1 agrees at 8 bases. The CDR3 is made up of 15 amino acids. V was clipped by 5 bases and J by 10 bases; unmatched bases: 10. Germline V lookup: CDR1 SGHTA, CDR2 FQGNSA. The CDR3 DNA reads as TGTGCCAGCAGCCCCAGCCAGGGGGCGAGATCACCCCTCCACTTT. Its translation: CASSPSQGARSPLHF. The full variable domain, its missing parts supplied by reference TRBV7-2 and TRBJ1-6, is GAGVSQSPSNKVTEKGKDVELRCDPISGHTALYWYRQSLGQGLEFLIYFQGNSAPDKSGLPSDRFSAERTGGSVSTLTIQRTQQEDSAVYLCASSPSQGARSPLHFGNGTRLTVT.

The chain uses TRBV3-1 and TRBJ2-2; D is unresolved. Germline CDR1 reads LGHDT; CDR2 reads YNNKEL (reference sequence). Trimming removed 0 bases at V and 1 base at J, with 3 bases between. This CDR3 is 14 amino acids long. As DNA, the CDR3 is TGTGCCAGCAGCCAAGATATGAACACCGGGGAGCTGTTTTTT. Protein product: CASSQDMNTGELFF. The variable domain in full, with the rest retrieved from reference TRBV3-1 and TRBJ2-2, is DTAVSQTPKYLVTQMGNDKSIKCEQNLGHDTMYWYKQDSKKFLKIMFSYNNKELIINETVPNRFSPKSPDKAHLNLHINSLELGDSAVYFCASSQDMNTGELFFGEGSRLTVL.

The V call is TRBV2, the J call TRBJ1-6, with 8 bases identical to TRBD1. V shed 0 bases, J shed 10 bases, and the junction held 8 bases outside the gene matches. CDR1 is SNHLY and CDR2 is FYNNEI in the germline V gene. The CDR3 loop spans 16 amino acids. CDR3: CASSEALGTGHSPLHF. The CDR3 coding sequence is TGTGCCAGCAGTGAAGCGCTTGGGACAGGACACTCACCCCTCCACTTT.

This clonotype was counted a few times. The CDR3 DNA follows: TGTGCCACCAGTGATTTGATGGGAGGATACGAGCAGTACTTC. It specifies CATSDLMGGYEQYF. The chain uses TRBV24-1 and TRBJ2-7; D is perhaps TRBD2 (6 bases). There are 14 residues in the CDR3. V was trimmed by 0 bases and J by 4 bases, leaving 9 bases between them. Per germline, CDR1 KGHDR and CDR2 SFDVKD.

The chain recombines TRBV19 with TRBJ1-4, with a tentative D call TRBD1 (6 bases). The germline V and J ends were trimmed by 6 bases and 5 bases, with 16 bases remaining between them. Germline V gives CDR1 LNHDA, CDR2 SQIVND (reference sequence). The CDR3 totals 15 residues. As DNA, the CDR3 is TGTGCCAGTAGCCGCTTACAGGGTATCAATGAAAAACTGTTTTTT. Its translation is CASSRLQGINEKLFF. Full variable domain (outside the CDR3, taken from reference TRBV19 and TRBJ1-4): DGGITQSPKYLFRKEGQNVTLSCEQNLNHDAMYWYRQDPGQGLRLIYYSQIVNDFQKGDIAEGYSVSREKKESFPLTVTSAQKNPTAFYLCASSRLQGINEKLFFGSGTQLSVL.

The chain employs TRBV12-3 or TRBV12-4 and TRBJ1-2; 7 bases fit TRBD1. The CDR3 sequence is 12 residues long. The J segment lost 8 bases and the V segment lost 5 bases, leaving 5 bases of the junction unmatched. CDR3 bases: TGTGCCAGCAGTCCAGGGGGGTGGGGCTACACCTTC. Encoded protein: CASSPGGWGYTF.

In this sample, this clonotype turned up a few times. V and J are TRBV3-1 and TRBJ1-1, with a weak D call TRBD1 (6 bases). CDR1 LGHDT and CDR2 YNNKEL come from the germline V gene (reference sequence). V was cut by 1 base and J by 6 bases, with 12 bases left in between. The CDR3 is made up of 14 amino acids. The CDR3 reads CASSQVPQGPEAFF. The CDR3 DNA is TGTGCCAGCAGCCAAGTCCCTCAGGGGCCTGAAGCTTTCTTT.

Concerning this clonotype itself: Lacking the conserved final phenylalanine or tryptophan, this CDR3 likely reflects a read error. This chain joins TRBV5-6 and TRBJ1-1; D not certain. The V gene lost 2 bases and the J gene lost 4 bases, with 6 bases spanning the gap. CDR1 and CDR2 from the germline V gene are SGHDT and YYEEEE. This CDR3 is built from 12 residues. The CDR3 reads CASSFQATEAFS. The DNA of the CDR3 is TGTGCCAGCAGCTTTCAGGCCACTGAAGCTTTCTCT.